This T cell receptor (beta chain) was profiled in a study of shared clonotypes between healthy human individuals. Some clones are missing from TCRdb's copy, which holds only in-frame ones; the method was immunoSEQ multiplex PCR. The sample lists roughly 850,000 clones, around 96% seen once, with 0.2% to 0.25% in the top ten. Cells designated naive CD8 were CD45RO-negative and were positively selected for CCR7, with terminally differentiated effector memory CD45RA+ cells excluded. Unmatched junction bases numbered 8, after V lost 6 bases and J lost 1 base. The germline gives CDR1 LNHDA, CDR2 SQIVND (reference sequence). The CDR3 covers 16 residues.

The source material was naive CD8+ T cells sorted from blood. This TCR was recovered from a man aged 25-45 years in good health. The chain couples TRBV19 to TRBJ2-1; TRBD1 matches 8 bases. CDR3 bases: TGTGCCAGTAGCTTCTTCGGGACAGGATCCTACAATGAGCAGTTCTTC. The encoded protein is CASSFFGTGSYNEQFF.